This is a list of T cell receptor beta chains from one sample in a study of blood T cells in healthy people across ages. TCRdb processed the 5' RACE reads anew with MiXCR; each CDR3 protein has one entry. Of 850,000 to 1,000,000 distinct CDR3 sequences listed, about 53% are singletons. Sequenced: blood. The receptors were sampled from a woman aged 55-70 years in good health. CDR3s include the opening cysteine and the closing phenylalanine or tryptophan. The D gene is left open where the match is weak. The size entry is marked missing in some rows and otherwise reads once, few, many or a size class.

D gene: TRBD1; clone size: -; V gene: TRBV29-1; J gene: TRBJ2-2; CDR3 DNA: TGCAGCGTTGATGGGGGACAGGGGTACACCGGGGAGCTGTTTTTT; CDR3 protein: CSVDGGQGYTGELFF
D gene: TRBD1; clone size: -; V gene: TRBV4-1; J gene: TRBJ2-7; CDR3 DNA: TGCGCCAGCAGTCCAAGTTACAGGGGGTCATCCTACGAGCAGTACTTC; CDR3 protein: CASSPSYRGSSYEQYF
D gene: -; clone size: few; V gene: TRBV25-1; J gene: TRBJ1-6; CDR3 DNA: TGTGCCAGCAGCTTGACAGGTGGAAATTCACCCCTCCACTTT; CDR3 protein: CASSLTGGNSPLHF
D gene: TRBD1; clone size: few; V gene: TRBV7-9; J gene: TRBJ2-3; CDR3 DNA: TGTGCCAGCAGCCTCGGACAGGTCCCTGCAGATACGCAGTATTTT; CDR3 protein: CASSLGQVPADTQYF
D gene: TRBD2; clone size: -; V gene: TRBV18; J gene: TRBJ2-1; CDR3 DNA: TGTGCCAGCTCACCCTTACTAGCGGGAGTCAACAATGAGCAGTTCTTC; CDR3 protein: CASSPLLAGVNNEQFF
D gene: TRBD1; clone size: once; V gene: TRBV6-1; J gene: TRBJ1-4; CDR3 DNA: TGTGCCAGCACCCGGACAGGGGGTGAAAAACTGTTTTTT; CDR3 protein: CASTRTGGEKLFF
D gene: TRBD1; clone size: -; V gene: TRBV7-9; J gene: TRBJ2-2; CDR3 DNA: TGTGCCAGCAGCTTAGGCAGGGGGCACACCGGGGAGCTGTTTTTT; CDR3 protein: CASSLGRGHTGELFF
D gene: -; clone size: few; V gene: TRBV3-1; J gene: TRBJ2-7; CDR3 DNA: TGTGCCAGCAGCCAAGTTTATGGGGGCGAGCAGTACTTC; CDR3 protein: CASSQVYGGEQYF
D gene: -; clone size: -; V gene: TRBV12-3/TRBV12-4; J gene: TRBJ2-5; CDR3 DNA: TGTGCCAGCAGTTTAGAGCGGGCTGGGACCCAGTACTTC; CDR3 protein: CASSLERAGTQYF
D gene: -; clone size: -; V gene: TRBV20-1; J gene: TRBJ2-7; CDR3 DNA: TGCAGTGCCCCGGGCTTAAGCTCCTACGAGCAGTACTTC; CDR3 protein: CSAPGLSSYEQYF
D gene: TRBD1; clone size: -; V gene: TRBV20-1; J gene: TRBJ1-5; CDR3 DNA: TGCAGTGCCCACGACAGGGGTCCCAGTCAGCCCCAGCATTTT; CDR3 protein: CSAHDRGPSQPQHF
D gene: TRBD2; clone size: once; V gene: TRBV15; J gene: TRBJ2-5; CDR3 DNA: TGTGCCACCAGCAGAGCTCTTAGGGCGGGAGTTTCCTACAATGAGCAGTACTTC; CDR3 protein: CATSRALRAGVSYNEQYF
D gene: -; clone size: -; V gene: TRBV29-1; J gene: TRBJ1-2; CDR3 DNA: TGCAGCGTACCGACAGCCTTCTATGGCTACACCTTC; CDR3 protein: CSVPTAFYGYTF
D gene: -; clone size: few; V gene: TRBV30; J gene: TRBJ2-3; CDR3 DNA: TGTGCCTGGAGTGTGGGAATTGACAGGAGGGGTTCTGATACGCAGTATTTT; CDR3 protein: CAWSVGIDRRGSDTQYF
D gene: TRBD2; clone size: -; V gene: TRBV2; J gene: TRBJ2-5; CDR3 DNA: TGTGCCAGCAATGGACTAGCGGGACAGGAGCAGTACTTC; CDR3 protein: CASNGLAGQEQYF
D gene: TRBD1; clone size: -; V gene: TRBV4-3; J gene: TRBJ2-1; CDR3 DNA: TGCGCCAGCAGCCAAGGGACAGGGTCTCTCAATGAGCAGTTCTTC; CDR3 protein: CASSQGTGSLNEQFF
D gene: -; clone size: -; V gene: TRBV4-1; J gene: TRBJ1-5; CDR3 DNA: TGCGCCAGCAGCCCAGAGGCCCTGAGGGATCAGCCCCAGCATTTT; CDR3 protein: CASSPEALRDQPQHF
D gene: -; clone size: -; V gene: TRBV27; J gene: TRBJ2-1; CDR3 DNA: TGTGCCAGCAGCCATTGGTGGGATGAGCAGTTCTTC; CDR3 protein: CASSHWWDEQFF
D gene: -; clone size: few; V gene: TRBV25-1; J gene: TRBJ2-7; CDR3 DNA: TGTGCCAGCAGTGAAAGAATCCACGGGGACGAGCAGTACTTC; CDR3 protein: CASSERIHGDEQYF
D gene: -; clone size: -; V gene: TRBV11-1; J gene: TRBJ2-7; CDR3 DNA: TGTGCCAGCAGCTTGACCCAGACCTACGAGCAGTACTTC; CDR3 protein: CASSLTQTYEQYF
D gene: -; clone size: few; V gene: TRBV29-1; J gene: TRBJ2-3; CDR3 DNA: TGCAGCCCTCATTTGGGCACAGATACGCAGTATTTT; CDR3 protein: CSPHLGTDTQYF
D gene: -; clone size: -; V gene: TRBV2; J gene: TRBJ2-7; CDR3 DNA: TGTGCCAGCAGTGTTGAAGCGGGCCTATCCTACGAGCAGTACTTC; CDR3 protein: CASSVEAGLSYEQYF
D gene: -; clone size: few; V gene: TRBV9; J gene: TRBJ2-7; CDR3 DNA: TGTGCCAGCAGCGGGGACCTAGGCTACGAGCAGTACTTC; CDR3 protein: CASSGDLGYEQYF
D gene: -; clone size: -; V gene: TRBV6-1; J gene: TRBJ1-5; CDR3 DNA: TGTGCCAGCAGTGAAAGCGGCCAGCCCCAGCATTTT; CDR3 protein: CASSESGQPQHF
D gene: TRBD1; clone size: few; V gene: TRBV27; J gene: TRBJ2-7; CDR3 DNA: TGTGCCAGCAGTTTCATGACAGGGGGGTCCTACAATGAGCAGTACTTC; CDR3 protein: CASSFMTGGSYNEQYF